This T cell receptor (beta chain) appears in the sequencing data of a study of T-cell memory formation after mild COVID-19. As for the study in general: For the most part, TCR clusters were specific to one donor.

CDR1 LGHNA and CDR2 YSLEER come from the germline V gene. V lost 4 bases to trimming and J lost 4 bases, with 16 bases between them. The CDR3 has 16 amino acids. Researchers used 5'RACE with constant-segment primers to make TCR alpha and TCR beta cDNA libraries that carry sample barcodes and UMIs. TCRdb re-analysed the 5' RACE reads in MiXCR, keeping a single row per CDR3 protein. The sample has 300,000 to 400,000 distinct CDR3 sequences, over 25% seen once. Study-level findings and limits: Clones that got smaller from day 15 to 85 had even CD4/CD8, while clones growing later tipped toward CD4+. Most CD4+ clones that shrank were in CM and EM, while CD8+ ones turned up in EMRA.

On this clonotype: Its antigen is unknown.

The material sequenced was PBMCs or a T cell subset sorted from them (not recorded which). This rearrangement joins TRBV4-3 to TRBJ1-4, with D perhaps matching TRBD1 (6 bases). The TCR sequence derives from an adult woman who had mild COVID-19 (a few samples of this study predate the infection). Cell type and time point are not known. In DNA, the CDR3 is TGCGCCAGCAGCCTTGGGGGGGGCTGGGGTAATGAAAAACTGTTTTTT. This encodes CASSLGGGWGNEKLFF.